The clone carrying this TCR beta chain has a count of ten or more. Its specificity is unknown. These data originate in a study of read filtering for tumor transcriptome and immune sequencing. Between the trimmed V and J ends, which lost 3 bases and 1 base, there was a span of 9 bases. Germline CDR1 reads MGHRA; CDR2 reads YSYEKL. This CDR3 region has 14 residues. At the time of active disease, bone marrow was collected from every patient. From roughly 0.4 ug of RNA, a library with molecular barcoded alpha/delta and beta/gamma adaptors was made. Each CDR3 protein is one row after TCRdb ran MiXCR on the reads. The sample has more than 30,000 distinct CDR3 sequences; roughly 13% are singletons. Study-level points and caveats: Without single-read clonotypes, shared clonotype proportions correlated more between IR-seq and RNA-seq.

The TCR was taken from a donor over 35 with multiple myeloma. This chain links TRBV4-1 with TRBJ1-1; D call uncertain. The specimen sequenced was a population of CD138-negative cells sorted from bone marrow. The CDR3 DNA follows: TGCGCCAGCAGCCACCCCGCCGGGAACACTGAAGCTTTCTTT. It encodes CASSHPAGNTEAFF.